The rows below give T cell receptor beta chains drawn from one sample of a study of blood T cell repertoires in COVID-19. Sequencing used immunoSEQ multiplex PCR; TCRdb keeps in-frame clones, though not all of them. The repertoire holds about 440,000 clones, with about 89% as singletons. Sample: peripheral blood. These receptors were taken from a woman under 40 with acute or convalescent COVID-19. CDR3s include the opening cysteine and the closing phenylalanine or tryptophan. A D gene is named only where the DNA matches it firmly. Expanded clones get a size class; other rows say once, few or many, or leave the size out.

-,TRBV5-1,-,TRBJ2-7,TGCGCCAGCAGCTCTTCGTACGAGCAGTACTTC,CASSSSYEQYF
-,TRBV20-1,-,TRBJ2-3,TGCAGTGCTAGTGGGCCTAGCGATCGCACAGATACGCAGTATTTT,CSASGPSDRTDTQYF
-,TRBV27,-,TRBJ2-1,TGTGCCAGCAGTTGGGCCCTCGGGGGTGAGCAGTTCTTC,CASSWALGGEQFF
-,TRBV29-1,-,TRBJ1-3,TGCAGCGTTGAAAACAGCTCTGGAAACACCATATATTTT,CSVENSSGNTIYF
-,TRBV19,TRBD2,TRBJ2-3,TGTGCCAGTAGTGCTTGGGACTATGCTGCCTCTAGCACAGATACGCAGTATTTT,CASSAWDYAASSTDTQYF
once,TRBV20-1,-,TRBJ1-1,TGCAGTGCGGTCTCCGCAGGCGAAGCTTTCTTT,CSAVSAGEAFF
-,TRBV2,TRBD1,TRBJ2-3,TGTGCCAGCAGGAAAGAGACAGGGTTAAGCACAGATACGCAGTATTTT,CASRKETGLSTDTQYF
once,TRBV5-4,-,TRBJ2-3,TGTGCCAGCAGCCCTCCTAGCACAGATACGCAGTATTTT,CASSPPSTDTQYF
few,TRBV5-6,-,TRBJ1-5,TGTGCCAGCAGCTCCAACCAACAGGAGAGAGGCAATCAGCCCCAGCATTTT,CASSSNQQERGNQPQHF
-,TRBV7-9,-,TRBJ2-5,TGTGCCAGCAGCTTACTCAGGGGCCAGCAAGAGACCCAGTACTTC,CASSLLRGQQETQYF
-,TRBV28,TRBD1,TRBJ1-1,TGTGCCAGCAGCACAGGGGGATACTTCCAATTAAACACTGAAGCTTTCTTT,CASSTGGYFQLNTEAFF
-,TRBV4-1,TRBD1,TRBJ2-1,TGCGCCAGCAGCCAAGATGGGACAGGGGAGGGCTCCTACAATGAGCAGTTCTTC,CASSQDGTGEGSYNEQFF
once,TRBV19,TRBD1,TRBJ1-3,TGTGCCAGTAGTATAAGGTTCGGGGTCAGGGGGCGAAGCTCTGGAAACACCATATATTTT,CASSIRFGVRGRSSGNTIYF
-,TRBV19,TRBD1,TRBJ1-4,TGTGCCAGTAGTAGCCTGGGACAGGGAAATGAAAAACTGTTTTTT,CASSSLGQGNEKLFF
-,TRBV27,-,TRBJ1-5,TGTGCCAGCAGTCCCTTGGGGAGGCCCCAGCATTTT,CASSPLGRPQHF
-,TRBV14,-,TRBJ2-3,TGTGCCAGCAGCCGCTTGGACAGCCCGGTGGATACGCAGTATTTT,CASSRLDSPVDTQYF
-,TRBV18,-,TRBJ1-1,TGTGCCAGCTCACCACCGTCCAGGGGCTTTTATACTGAAGCTTTCTTT,CASSPPSRGFYTEAFF
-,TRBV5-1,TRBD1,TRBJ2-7,TGCGCCAGCAGCCCAGACACAGGGGCCAGGGAGCAGTACTTC,CASSPDTGAREQYF
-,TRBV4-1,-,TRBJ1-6,TGCGCCAGCAGCCAAGATCCCCGGTTCCAGGCTTCACCCCTCCACTTT,CASSQDPRFQASPLHF
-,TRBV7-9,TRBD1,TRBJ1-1,TGTGCCAGCAGCGGGGGGACAGGACGAACTGAAGCTTTCTTT,CASSGGTGRTEAFF
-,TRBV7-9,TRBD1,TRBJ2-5,TGTGCCAGCAGCCCCCGGGACAGGGGGGGAGAGACCCAGTACTTC,CASSPRDRGGETQYF
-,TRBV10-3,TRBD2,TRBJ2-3,TGTGCCATCAGCGACAGCGGGGGTCGGGACGGACCGCAGTATTTT,CAISDSGGRDGPQYF
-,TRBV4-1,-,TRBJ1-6,TGCGCCAGCAGCCAAGACTGGAGGGTTGGTTCCGAGAATTCACCCCTCCACTTT,CASSQDWRVGSENSPLHF
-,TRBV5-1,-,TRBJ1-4,TGCGCCAGCAGCTCCGAGAACCGGGGAACTAATGAAAAACTGTTTTTT,CASSSENRGTNEKLFF
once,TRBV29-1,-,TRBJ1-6,TGCAGCGTTAAGTCGGGGACCTATAATTCACCCCTCCACTTT,CSVKSGTYNSPLHF
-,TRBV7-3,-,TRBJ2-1,TGTGCCACTGGGGGCCCCTACAATGAGCAGTTCTTC,CATGGPYNEQFF
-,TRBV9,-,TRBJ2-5,TGTGCCAGCAGCGTAGGTACAGGGCTGCGGGAGACCCAGTACTTC,CASSVGTGLRETQYF
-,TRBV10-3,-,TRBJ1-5,TGTGCCACATGGGGAGAGAGCAATCAGCCCCAGCATTTT,CATWGESNQPQHF
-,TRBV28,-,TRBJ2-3,TGTGCCAGCAGCCGGACGAGGACAGACTACACAGATACGCAGTATTTT,CASSRTRTDYTDTQYF
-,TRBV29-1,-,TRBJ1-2,TGCAGCGCGGACAGTCCCAACCTTATGGGCTACACCTTC,CSADSPNLMGYTF
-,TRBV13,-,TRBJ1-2,TGTGCCAGCAGCTTATTGGTTGGGGCAGCCAACTATGGCTACACCTTC,CASSLLVGAANYGYTF
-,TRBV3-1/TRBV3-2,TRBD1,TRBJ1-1,TGTGCCAGCAGCAACGACAGGGTGCAAGCTTTCTTT,CASSNDRVQAFF
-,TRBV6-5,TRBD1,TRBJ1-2,TGTGCCAGCAGTTACTCCCCCGGGACAGGGGGTGGCTACACCTTC,CASSYSPGTGGGYTF
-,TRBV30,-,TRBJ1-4,TGTGCCTGGAGTCGGTCTAATGAAAAACTGTTTTTT,CAWSRSNEKLFF
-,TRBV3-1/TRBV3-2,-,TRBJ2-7,TGTGCCAGCAGCCAAGCCGGGAAGAACGAGCAGTACTTC,CASSQAGKNEQYF
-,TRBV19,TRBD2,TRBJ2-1,TGTGCCAGTAGTAAGGGGACTAGCGGGGGTATGGACAATGAGCAGTTCTTC,CASSKGTSGGMDNEQFF
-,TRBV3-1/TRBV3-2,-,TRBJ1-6,TGTGCCAGCAGCCAAGGGGGACAAGTTAAGAATTCACCCCTCCACTTT,CASSQGGQVKNSPLHF
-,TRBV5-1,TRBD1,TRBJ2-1,TGCGCCAGCAGCTTGGGGGTTAGACAGGGGGCCGATGAGCAGTTCTTC,CASSLGVRQGADEQFF
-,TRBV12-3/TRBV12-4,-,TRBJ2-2,TGTGCCAGCAGTTTGTTCAGGGGTGAAGAGCTGTTTTTT,CASSLFRGEELFF
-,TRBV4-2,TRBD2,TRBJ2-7,TGTGCCAGCAGCCATGAGCGGGGGGGCTCCTACGAGCAGTACTTC,CASSHERGGSYEQYF
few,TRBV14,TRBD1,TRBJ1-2,TGTGCCAGCAGCCAAACCGGGACAGGGGTCGGCTACACCTTC,CASSQTGTGVGYTF
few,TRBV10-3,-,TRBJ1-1,TGTGCCATCAGCAGGGATAACACTGAAGCTTTCTTT,CAISRDNTEAFF